Following are 27 T cell receptor beta chains from one sample sequenced in a study of siplizumab effects on memory and regulatory T cells. This table comes from immunoSEQ multiplex PCR, and its TCRdb copy is limited to in-frame clones, with some not included. In the table there are 50,000 to 70,000 clones, around 96% of which are singletons. The specimen was naive CD8+ T cells sorted from blood. Every receptor here comes from a human donor in good health.

The V call is TRBV15, the J call TRBJ1-2; no reliable D call. Germline values: CDR1 LNHNV, CDR2 YYDKDF (reference sequence). There are 16 residues in the CDR3. V lost 0 bases, J lost 2 bases, and 13 bases lay in between. CDR3 nucleotide sequence: TGTGCCACCAGCAGAGATCTCGGGAGGGCCAACTATGGCTACACCTTC. Translated, it gives CATSRDLGRANYGYTF. Drawing the rest from reference TRBV15 and TRBJ1-2, the complete variable domain is DAMVIQNPRYQVTQFGKPVTLSCSQTLNHNVMYWYQQKSSQAPKLLFHYYDKDFNNEADTPDNFQSRRPNTSFCFLDIRSPGLGDTAMYLCATSRDLGRANYGYTFGSGTRLTVV.

This chain joins TRBV7-6 and TRBJ2-7; 9 nucleotides match TRBD1. Unmatched junction bases numbered 6, after V lost 1 base and J lost 5 bases. The germline CDR1 and CDR2 sequences are SGHVS and FNYEAQ. This CDR3 comprises 15 residues. CDR3 sequence (DNA): TGTGCCAGCAGCTTAGGACAGGGGGTAGAGGACGAGCAGTACTTC. Translating it yields CASSLGQGVEDEQYF. Combining the CDR3 with reference TRBV7-6 and TRBJ2-7 gives the whole variable domain GAGVSQSPRYKVTKRGQDVALRCDPISGHVSLYWYRQALGQGPEFLTYFNYEAQQDKSGLPNDRFSAERPEGSISTLTIQRTEQRDSAMYRCASSLGQGVEDEQYFGPGTRLTVT.

Concerning this clone itself: Other nucleotide sequences from this sample produce the same CDR3. This chain links TRBV27 with TRBJ1-5, with D uncertain. This CDR3 has 13 residues. CDR1 and CDR2 (germline): MNHEY, SMNVEV (reference sequence). The V and J ends lost 0 bases and 0 bases respectively, with 0 bases between them. The CDR3 bases are TGTGCCAGCAGTTTATCTAGCAATCAGCCCCAGCATTTT. It codes for CASSLSSNQPQHF.

The rearrangement links TRBV4-1 to TRBJ1-5; D unclear. This CDR3 is 15 amino acids long. Germline assignment: CDR1 MGHRA and CDR2 YSYEKL. Deletions cut 0 bases from V and 1 base from J, with 7 bases between. The CDR3 reads CASSQDWSSNQPQHF. CDR3 nucleotides: TGCGCCAGCAGCCAAGATTGGAGCAGCAATCAGCCCCAGCATTTT.

V is TRBV9 and J is TRBJ2-7; TRBD1 aligns across 7 bases. Per the germline V gene, CDR1 is SGDLS and CDR2 is YYNGEE. After removal of 4 bases from V and 5 bases from J, the junction contained 6 bases not matched to a gene. There are 13 residues in the CDR3. In nucleotides, the CDR3 is TGTGCCAGCAGCCCGACCGGGACAGACGAGCAGTACTTC. Translated: CASSPTGTDEQYF. Variable domain in full (rest from reference TRBV9 and TRBJ2-7): DSGVTQTPKHLITATGQRVTLRCSPRSGDLSVYWYQQSLDQGLQFLIQYYNGEERAKGNILERFSAQQFPDLHSELNLSSLELGDSALYFCASSPTGTDEQYFGPGTRLTVT.

The chain links TRBV11-3 to TRBJ2-1, with 8 bases fitting TRBD2. J was trimmed by 4 bases and V by 3 bases; bases with no gene match: 17. The CDR3 loop spans 19 amino acids. Germline lookup yields CDR1 SGHNT and CDR2 YENEEA. The CDR3 region has the DNA TGTGCCAGCAGCTTGTCCGGGGCTGAATCGGGACTAGGGTACAATGAGCAGTTCTTC. Translation gives CASSLSGAESGLGYNEQFF.

The V gene is TRBV4-1, the J gene TRBJ2-7; tentatively, D is TRBD1 (5 bases). This CDR3 region has 15 residues. The V and J ends lost 2 bases and 0 bases respectively, with 11 bases between them. Germline CDR1 reads MGHRA; CDR2 reads YSYEKL. The CDR3 bases are TGCGCCAGCAGCCAACTTTCGCAGGGCTCCTACGAGCAGTACTTC. Translating gives CASSQLSQGSYEQYF.

This clone was found once. This same CDR3 is encoded by further DNA sequences in the sample. The rearrangement links TRBV11-2 to TRBJ2-5; D is perhaps TRBD2 (7 bases). With 6 bases removed from V and 5 bases from J, the gap between germline ends came to 19 bases. The V gene's germline CDR1 is SGHAT and CDR2 FQNNGV. The CDR3 has 15 residues. The CDR3 DNA is TGTGCCAGCAGGGGGCGGGGGCAGGACGGGGAGACCCAGTACTTC. As protein: CASRGRGQDGETQYF.

The chain couples TRBV6-1 to TRBJ1-3; D might be TRBD1 (6 bases). CDR3 length: 14 amino acids. Germline CDR1 and CDR2: MNHNS and SASEGT. Trimming left V 3 bases short and J 1 base short, with 7 bases between. This chain's CDR3 is CASSETGSGNTIYF. In DNA form, the CDR3 reads TGTGCCAGCAGTGAGACAGGATCTGGAAACACCATATATTTT.

For the CDR3, the DNA is TGTGCCAGCAGCCTTCAGGGGGGGGCCCTGGATACGCAGTATTTT. Encoded protein: CASSLQGGALDTQYF. This sequence joins TRBV7-9 and TRBJ2-3, with D possibly being TRBD1 or TRBD2 (7 bases each). The germline CDR1 and CDR2 sequences are SEHNR and FQNEAQ (reference sequence). Between the trimmed V and J ends, which lost 5 bases and 6 bases, there was a span of 18 bases. The CDR3 runs to 15 residues.

The V call is TRBV4-1, the J call TRBJ1-1; perhaps TRBD1 as D (5 bases). Trimming took 2 bases from V and 11 from J, leaving 12 bases between them. The CDR3 extends over 12 amino acids. CDR1 and CDR2 (germline): MGHRA, YSYEKL. The CDR3 sequence: CASSQFGARAFF. The CDR3 DNA sequence: TGCGCCAGCAGCCAATTCGGGGCCCGGGCTTTCTTT.

CDR3 loop: CATSRDYGGYTF. The CDR3 region has the DNA TGTGCCACCAGCAGAGATTATGGTGGCTACACCTTC. The V call is TRBV15, the J call TRBJ1-2; no clear D gene. Between the trimmed V and J ends, which lost 0 bases and 7 bases, there was a span of 6 bases. CDR3 length: 12 amino acids. CDR1 is LNHNV, CDR2 YYDKDF, per germline (reference sequence).

The chain links TRBV5-4 to TRBJ1-4, with TRBD1 as a possible D gene (5 bases). V shed 1 base and J shed 6 bases, with 7 bases lying between them. CDR3 length: 13 amino acids. Germline V CDR1 and CDR2: SGHNT, YYREEE (reference sequence). The CDR3 nucleotides read TGTGCCAGCAGCTTGTGGGGGGATGAAAAACTGTTTTTT. It specifies CASSLWGDEKLFF.

This clone has a single count. The V and J genes are TRBV2 and TRBJ2-3; possible D gene TRBD2, 6 bases. CDR1 and CDR2 from the germline V gene are SNHLY and FYNNEI. Trimming cost V 4 bases and J 0 bases, with 20 bases left between them. The CDR3 loop spans 18 amino acids. As DNA, the CDR3 is TGTGCCAGCAGTGCTGGAGTAGCGGAGCCCCCTAGCACAGATACGCAGTATTTT. Amino acids: CASSAGVAEPPSTDTQYF. The whole variable domain, filled in from reference TRBV2 and TRBJ2-3, reads EPEVTQTPSHQVTQMGQEVILRCVPISNHLYFYWYRQILGQKVEFLVSFYNNEISEKSEIFDDQFSVERPDGSNFTLKIRSTKLEDSAMYFCASSAGVAEPPSTDTQYFGPGTRLTVL.

CDR3 protein: CASSQDLQGPYEQYF. In DNA form, the CDR3 reads TGCGCCAGCAGCCAAGATTTACAGGGCCCCTACGAGCAGTACTTC. V gene TRBV4-3 combines with J gene TRBJ2-7, with D perhaps TRBD1 (6 bases). The CDR3 totals 15 residues. Germline V gene data show CDR1 as LGHNA and CDR2 as YSLEER. V was trimmed by 0 bases and J by 2 bases, leaving 11 bases between them.

The chain links TRBV30 to TRBJ2-5; 7 nucleotides match TRBD1. The CDR3 loop spans 15 amino acids. The V gene's germline CDR1 is GTSNPN and CDR2 SVGIG (reference sequence). With 1 base clipped from V and 10 bases from J, the junction kept 15 bases outside the gene matches. CDR3 DNA: TGTGCCTGGAGTGCCACCTCCCCGGACAGGCCACTCCAGTACTTC. Translating gives CAWSATSPDRPLQYF.

The V call is TRBV28, the J call TRBJ1-2; perhaps TRBD1 as D (5 bases). The CDR3 spans 17 residues. Trimming cost V 2 bases and J 3 bases, with 19 bases left between them. Germline V CDR1 and CDR2: MDHEN, SYDVKM. This CDR3 is CASSLVAGSGSDYGYTF. The DNA of the CDR3 is TGTGCCAGCAGTTTAGTCGCAGGGTCGGGGTCGGACTATGGCTACACCTTC.

The CDR3 spells CAITRGADTDTQYF. For the CDR3, the DNA is TGTGCCATCACTAGGGGGGCGGACACAGATACGCAGTATTTT. The chain links TRBV10-3 to TRBJ2-3; either TRBD1 or TRBD2 may supply D (6 bases each). Germline lookup yields CDR1 ENHRY and CDR2 SYGVKD. CDR3 length: 14 amino acids. V lost 7 bases to trimming and J lost 2 bases, with 13 bases between them.

The rearrangement joins TRBV27 to TRBJ1-3; 10 bases line up with TRBD1. Germline CDR1 and CDR2: MNHEY and SMNVEV (reference sequence). Trimming at V came to 6 bases and at J to 7 bases, leaving 3 bases not matched to a gene. This CDR3 has 13 amino acids. The CDR3 loop reads CASRDRGLNTIYF. The DNA for the CDR3 is TGTGCCAGCAGGGACAGGGGGTTGAACACCATATATTTT.

The rearrangement uses TRBV7-9 and TRBJ2-7, with D possibly being TRBD1 (5 bases). V shed 1 base and J shed 2 bases, with 12 bases lying between them. Germline V lookup: CDR1 SEHNR, CDR2 FQNEAQ (reference sequence). The CDR3 runs to 15 residues. CDR3 DNA sequence: TGTGCCAGCAGCTTAGGGACACCTATTCCCTACGAGCAGTACTTC. It is translated as CASSLGTPIPYEQYF.

The chain links TRBV14 to TRBJ2-7, with TRBD2 matching 12 bases. CDR1 SGHDN and CDR2 FVKESK come from the germline V gene. The CDR3 has 15 amino acids. With V trimmed by 0 bases and J by 6 bases, 3 bases remained unmatched. DNA for the CDR3: TGTGCCAGCAGCCAAGATCGACTAGCGGGGGTCGAGCAGTACTTC. The encoded protein is CASSQDRLAGVEQYF.

V gene TRBV7-9 combines with J gene TRBJ1-4, with D tentatively TRBD1 (6 bases). Trimming shortened V by 1 base and J by 2 bases, and 11 bases separated the two germline ends. The CDR3 loop spans 16 amino acids. CDR1 is SEHNR, CDR2 FQNEAQ, per germline (reference sequence). CDR3 loop: CASSLDLGGTNEKLFF. In DNA form, the CDR3 reads TGTGCCAGCAGCTTAGATTTGGGGGGCACTAATGAAAAACTGTTTTTT.

The rearrangement joins TRBV6-5 to TRBJ2-1; 13 bases match TRBD2. V lost 2 bases, J lost 8 bases, and 6 bases stayed unmatched. This CDR3 has 16 amino acids. Germline values: CDR1 MNHEY, CDR2 SVGAGI. In nucleotides, the CDR3 is TGTGCCAGCAGTTACAAACTAGCGGGGGGGCCCGATGAGCAGTTCTTC. It translates to CASSYKLAGGPDEQFF.

This clone was seen just once. The gene calls are TRBV7-7 and TRBJ2-5, with a tentative D call TRBD1 (6 bases). CDR1 and CDR2 (germline): SSHAT, FNYEAQ (reference sequence). This CDR3 contains 14 residues. Trimming left V 5 bases short and J 5 bases short, with 15 bases between. CDR3 sequence: CASSLTGGIETQYF. The CDR3 DNA reads TGTGCCAGCAGCCTGACAGGTGGAATTGAGACCCAGTACTTC. Filled out from reference TRBV7-7 and TRBJ2-5, the complete variable domain reads GAGVSQSPRYKVTKRGQDVTLRCDPISSHATLYWYQQALGQGPEFLTYFNYEAQPDKSGLPSDRFSAERPEGSISTLTIQRTEQRDSAMYRCASSLTGGIETQYFGPGTRLLVL.

CDR3 sequence reads: CASSDYPAGSIGELFF. CDR3 bases: TGTGCCAGCAGTGACTACCCAGCAGGGTCGATCGGGGAGCTGTTTTTT. The chain links TRBV6-4 to TRBJ2-2, with D tentatively TRBD1 (5 bases). CDR3 length: 16 amino acids. CDR1 and CDR2 (germline): MRHNA, SNTAGT. The V end lost 1 base, the J end lost 7 bases, and 16 bases lay between the germline ends.

The rearrangement joins TRBV28 to TRBJ2-3, with D possibly being TRBD1 (5 bases). The germline gives CDR1 MDHEN, CDR2 SYDVKM. This CDR3 region has 14 residues. Trimming removed 7 bases at V and 1 base at J, with 12 bases between. The CDR3 bases are TGTGCCAGCACCTCCTGGGGCGGCACAGATACGCAGTATTTT. Protein: CASTSWGGTDTQYF.

This clone appeared once. This chain connects TRBV5-1 to TRBJ1-1; TRBD1 agrees at 11 bases. Germline CDR1 SGHRS, CDR2 YFSETQ. Trimming at V came to 0 bases and at J to 8 bases, leaving 9 bases not matched to a gene. The CDR3 is 16 residues long. The CDR3 DNA is TGCGCCAGCAGCTTGGTCCTTCCGGGACAGGGGGTGGAAGCTTTCTTT. Amino acid sequence: CASSLVLPGQGVEAFF.